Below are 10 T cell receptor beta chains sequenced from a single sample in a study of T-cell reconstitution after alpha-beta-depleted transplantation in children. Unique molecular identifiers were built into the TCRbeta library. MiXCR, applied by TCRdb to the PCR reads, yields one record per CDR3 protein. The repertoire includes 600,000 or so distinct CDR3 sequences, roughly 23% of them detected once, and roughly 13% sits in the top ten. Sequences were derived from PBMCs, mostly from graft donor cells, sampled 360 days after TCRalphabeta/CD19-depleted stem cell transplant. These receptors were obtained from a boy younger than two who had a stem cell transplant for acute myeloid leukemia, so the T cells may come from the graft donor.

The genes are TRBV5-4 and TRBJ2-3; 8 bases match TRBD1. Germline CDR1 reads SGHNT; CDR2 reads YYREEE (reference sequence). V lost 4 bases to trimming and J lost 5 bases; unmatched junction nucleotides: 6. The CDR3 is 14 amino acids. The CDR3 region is CASSPRQGLDTQYF. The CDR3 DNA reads TGTGCCAGCAGCCCGCGACAGGGGCTAGATACGCAGTATTTT.

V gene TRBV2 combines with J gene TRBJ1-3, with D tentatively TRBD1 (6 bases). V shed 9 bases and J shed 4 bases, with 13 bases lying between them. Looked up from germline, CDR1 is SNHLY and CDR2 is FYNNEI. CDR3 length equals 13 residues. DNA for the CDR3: TGTGCCAGTACTTGGGGGCTCGGAAACACCATATATTTT. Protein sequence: CASTWGLGNTIYF.

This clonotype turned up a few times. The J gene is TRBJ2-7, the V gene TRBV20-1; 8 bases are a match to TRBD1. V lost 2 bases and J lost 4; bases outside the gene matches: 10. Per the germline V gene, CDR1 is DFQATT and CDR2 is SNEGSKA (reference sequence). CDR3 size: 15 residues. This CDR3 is CSARNDDRGYYEQYV. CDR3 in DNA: TGCAGTGCTAGAAATGATGACAGGGGCTATTACGAGCAGTACGTC.

CDR3 protein: CAISAAGVYNEQFF. CDR3 in DNA: TGTGCCATCAGTGCAGCGGGGGTTTACAATGAGCAGTTCTTC. V and J are TRBV10-3 and TRBJ2-1, with 8 bases that match TRBD2. With 4 bases clipped from V and 4 bases from J, the junction kept 3 bases outside the gene matches. The CDR3 runs 14 residues. Germline CDR1 reads ENHRY; CDR2 reads SYGVKD.

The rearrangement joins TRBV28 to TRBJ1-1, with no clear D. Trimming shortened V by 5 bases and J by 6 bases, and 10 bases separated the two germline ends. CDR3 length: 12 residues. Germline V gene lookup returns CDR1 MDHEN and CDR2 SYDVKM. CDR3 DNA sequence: TGTGCCAGCAGTGAGCGAGAGCCTGAAGCTTTCTTT. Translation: CASSEREPEAFF. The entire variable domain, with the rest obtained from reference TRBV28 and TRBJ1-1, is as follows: DVKVTQSSRYLVKRTGEKVFLECVQDMDHENMFWYRQDPGLGLRLIYFSYDVKMKEKGDIPEGYSVSREKKERFSLILESASTNQTSMYLCASSEREPEAFFGQGTRLTVV.

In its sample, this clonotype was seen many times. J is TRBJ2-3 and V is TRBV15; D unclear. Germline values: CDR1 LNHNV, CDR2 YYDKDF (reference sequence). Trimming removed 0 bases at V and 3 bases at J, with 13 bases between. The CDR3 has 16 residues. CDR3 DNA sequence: TGTGCCACCAGCAGAGAGGGCGGCCCAGCTACAGATACGCAGTATTTT. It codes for CATSREGGPATDTQYF.

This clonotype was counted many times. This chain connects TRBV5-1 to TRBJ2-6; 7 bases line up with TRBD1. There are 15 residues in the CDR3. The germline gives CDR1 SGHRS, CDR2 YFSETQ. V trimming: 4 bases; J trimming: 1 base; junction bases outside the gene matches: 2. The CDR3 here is CASSVQGSGANVLTF. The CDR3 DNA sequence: TGCGCCAGCAGCGTACAGGGGTCTGGGGCCAACGTCCTGACTTTC.

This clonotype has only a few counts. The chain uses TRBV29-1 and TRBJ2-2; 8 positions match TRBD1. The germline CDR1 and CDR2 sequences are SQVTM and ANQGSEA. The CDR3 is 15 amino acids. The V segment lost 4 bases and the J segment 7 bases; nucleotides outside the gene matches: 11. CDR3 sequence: CSVGFPRGRIGELFF. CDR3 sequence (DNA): TGCAGCGTTGGCTTCCCCAGGGGGCGGATCGGGGAGCTGTTTTTT.

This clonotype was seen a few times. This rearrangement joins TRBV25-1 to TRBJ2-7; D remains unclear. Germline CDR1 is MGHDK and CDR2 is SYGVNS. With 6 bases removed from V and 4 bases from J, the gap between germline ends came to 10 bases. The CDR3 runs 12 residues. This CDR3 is CASRGGGYEQYF. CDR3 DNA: TGTGCCAGCAGGGGCGGTGGGTACGAGCAGTACTTC.

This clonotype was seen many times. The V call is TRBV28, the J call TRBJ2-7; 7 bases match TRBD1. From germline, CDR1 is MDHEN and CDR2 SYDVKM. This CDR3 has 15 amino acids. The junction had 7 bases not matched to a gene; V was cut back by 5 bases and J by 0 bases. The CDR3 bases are TGTGCCAGCAGTGGGGACCGGGACAGCTCCTACGAGCAGTACTTC. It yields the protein CASSGDRDSSYEQYF.